A selection of T cell receptor beta chains follows, all from one sample in a study of blood T cell repertoires in COVID-19. The data were produced by immunoSEQ multiplex PCR, yet TCRdb's version contains in-frame clones alone and is incomplete. The sample lists under 350,000 clones, roughly 89% occurring once. Sequenced material: PBMCs or T cells enriched from blood (not recorded which). These receptors all come from a woman aged 40 to 50 who had recovered from COVID-19. Each CDR3 is given with its conserved first and last residue. Each record gives: D gene, V gene, J gene, clone size, CDR3 protein, CDR3 DNA. The D gene is left open where the match is weak. Not every row has a clone size; where given, it reads once, few, many or a size class.

D: -
V: TRBV7-9
J: TRBJ2-3
size: -
CDR3: CASRAFWGPSLNWDTQYF
DNA: TGTGCCAGCCGTGCCTTTTGGGGCCCGTCCCTGAACTGGGATACGCAGTATTTT

D: -
V: TRBV5-1
J: TRBJ1-6
size: -
CDR3: CASSLGEGIGSPLHF
DNA: TGCGCCAGCAGCTTGGGGGAGGGAATTGGTTCACCCCTCCACTTT

D: -
V: TRBV29-1
J: TRBJ2-1
size: -
CDR3: CSAPGWGVSVRAGNEQFF
DNA: TGCAGCGCCCCCGGGTGGGGGGTTTCCGTTCGGGCAGGCAATGAGCAGTTCTTC

D: -
V: TRBV5-6
J: TRBJ1-1
size: -
CDR3: CASSPRRGTALPNTEAFF
DNA: TGTGCCAGCAGCCCCCGGCGGGGAACGGCCCTCCCTAACACTGAAGCTTTCTTT

D: -
V: TRBV12-3/TRBV12-4
J: TRBJ1-1
size: -
CDR3: CASSLFGTEAFF
DNA: TGTGCCAGCAGTTTATTCGGGACTGAAGCTTTCTTT

D: TRBD2
V: TRBV9
J: TRBJ2-1
size: -
CDR3: CASSVIAGGYNEQFF
DNA: TGTGCCAGCAGCGTAATAGCGGGAGGGTACAATGAGCAGTTCTTC

D: TRBD2
V: TRBV13
J: TRBJ2-2
size: -
CDR3: CASSDQTSGGATGELFF
DNA: TGTGCCAGCAGCGACCAGACTAGCGGGGGGGCAACCGGGGAGCTGTTTTTT

D: TRBD1
V: TRBV5-1
J: TRBJ2-7
size: -
CDR3: CASRSGTGSYEQYF
DNA: TGCGCCAGCAGATCCGGGACAGGATCCTACGAGCAGTACTTC

D: -
V: TRBV14
J: TRBJ2-5
size: -
CDR3: CASSQDRVRQETQYF
DNA: TGTGCCAGCAGCCAAGACCGGGTCCGGCAAGAGACCCAGTACTTC

D: TRBD1
V: TRBV14
J: TRBJ1-1
size: -
CDR3: CASSQDNRGVRAFF
DNA: TGTGCCAGCAGCCAAGATAACAGGGGGGTACGGGCTTTCTTT

D: -
V: TRBV7-8
J: TRBJ2-7
size: many
CDR3: CASSLAPRGLVKEQYF
DNA: TGTGCCAGCAGCTTAGCGCCTCGGGGTCTGGTGAAGGAGCAGTACTTC

D: TRBD2
V: TRBV5-4
J: TRBJ2-7
size: once
CDR3: CASSTGLAGLREQYF
DNA: TGTGCCAGCAGCACCGGACTAGCGGGTCTTCGGGAGCAGTACTTC

D: -
V: TRBV2
J: TRBJ1-2
size: -
CDR3: CASSEAWGGRNYGYTF
DNA: TGTGCCAGCAGTGAAGCGTGGGGGGGGAGAAACTATGGCTACACCTTC

D: -
V: TRBV24-1
J: TRBJ1-1
size: -
CDR3: CARGERLSEAFF
DNA: TGTGCCAGGGGGGAGAGGTTGTCTGAAGCTTTCTTT

D: -
V: TRBV15
J: TRBJ1-1
size: -
CDR3: CATSPSLFRGENTEAFF
DNA: TGTGCCACCAGCCCAAGTCTCTTCAGGGGAGAAAACACTGAAGCTTTCTTT

D: -
V: TRBV9
J: TRBJ1-3
size: -
CDR3: CASSVQAGNTIYF
DNA: TGTGCCAGCAGCGTACAAGCCGGAAACACCATATATTTT

D: -
V: TRBV4-2
J: TRBJ1-6
size: -
CDR3: CASSQAQGGGDNSPLHF
DNA: TGTGCCAGCAGCCAAGCCCAGGGAGGGGGGGATAATTCACCCCTCCACTTT

D: TRBD1
V: TRBV2
J: TRBJ1-5
size: few
CDR3: CASSVGQDQPQHF
DNA: TGTGCCAGCAGTGTCGGACAGGACCAGCCCCAGCATTTT